This T cell receptor (beta chain) was recorded in a study of blood T cells in healthy people across ages. About the study: For every two T cells, template switching captured about one barcoded beta molecule. Findings and limits, study-wide: Naive T cell percentage by flow cytometry tracked strongly with beta diversity. Long-lived donors had more naive CD4+ cells and higher diversity than aged donors.

Turning to this clonotype: Its target is not known.

The second PCR ran roughly 7 to 11 cycles with a sample-barcoded 5' primer and J-beta primers. TCRdb itself ran the 5' RACE reads through MiXCR, one entry per CDR3 protein. The sample contains roughly 1,300,000 distinct CDR3 sequences, roughly 59% of which appear only once. The CDR3 spans 13 residues. The germline V and J ends were trimmed by 4 bases and 4 bases, with 10 bases remaining between them. Germline V gene sequence: CDR1 SGHDN, CDR2 FVKESK. The sample comprised blood. This receptor was taken from a man aged 18 to 29 in good health. The V call is TRBV14, the J call TRBJ1-1; D remains unclear. The chain's CDR3 is CASSPSGFTEAFF. CDR3 sequence (DNA): TGTGCCAGCAGCCCCTCAGGTTTCACTGAAGCTTTCTTT. Based on the CDR3 plus reference TRBV14 and TRBJ1-1, the full variable domain is EAGVTQFPSHSVIEKGQTVTLRCDPISGHDNLYWYRRVMGKEIKFLLHFVKESKQDESGMPNNRFLAERTGGTYSTLKVQPAELEDSGVYFCASSPSGFTEAFFGQGTRLTVV.